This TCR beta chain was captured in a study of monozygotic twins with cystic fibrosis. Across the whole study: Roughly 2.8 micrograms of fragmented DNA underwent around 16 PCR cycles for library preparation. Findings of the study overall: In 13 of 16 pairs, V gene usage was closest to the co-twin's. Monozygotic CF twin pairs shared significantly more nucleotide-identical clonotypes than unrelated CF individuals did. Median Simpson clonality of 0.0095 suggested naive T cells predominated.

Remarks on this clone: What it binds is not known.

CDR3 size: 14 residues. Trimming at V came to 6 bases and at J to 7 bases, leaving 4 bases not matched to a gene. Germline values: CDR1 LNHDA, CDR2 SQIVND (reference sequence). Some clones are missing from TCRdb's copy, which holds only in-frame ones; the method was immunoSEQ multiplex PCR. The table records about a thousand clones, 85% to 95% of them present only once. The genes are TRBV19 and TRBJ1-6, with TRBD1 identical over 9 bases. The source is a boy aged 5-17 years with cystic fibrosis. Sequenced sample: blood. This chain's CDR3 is CASRTDRGNSPLHF. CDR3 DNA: TGTGCCAGTAGGACGGACAGGGGAAATTCACCCCTCCACTTT. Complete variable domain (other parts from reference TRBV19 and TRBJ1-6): DGGITQSPKYLFRKEGQNVTLSCEQNLNHDAMYWYRQDPGQGLRLIYYSQIVNDFQKGDIAEGYSVSREKKESFPLTVTSAQKNPTAFYLCASRTDRGNSPLHFGNGTRLTVT.